The clone carrying this TCR beta chain came up many times. The entry originates in a study of blood T cell repertoires in COVID-19. How the authors handled the data: The authors estimated nucleated cell counts from reference gene primer amplification. Produced via immunoSEQ multiplex PCR; TCRdb's table is partial and in-frame only. V, J and clone size were drawn from that table, and D and trimming were deduced from the DNA. The table lists a few hundred thousand clones, 86% of them singletons. CDR3 length equals 14 residues. Trimming took off 0 bases at V and 4 bases at J, with 8 bases between the two ends. CDR1 MNHEY and CDR2 SVGAGI come from the germline V gene.

This sequence originates from a man between 60 and 75 years old with acute or convalescent COVID-19. Sample: peripheral blood. V is TRBV6-5 and J is TRBJ2-3; a weak D match, TRBD1 (5 bases). The CDR3 DNA is TGTGCCAGCAGTTACTCAAGGGGCGCAGATACGCAGTATTTT. Its protein product is CASSYSRGADTQYF.